The 9 T cell receptor beta chains reported below all come from one sample, sequenced in a study of blood T cell repertoires in COVID-19. Clones were sequenced by immunoSEQ multiplex PCR, and TCRdb holds only the in-frame ones, with some missing. The table shows approximately 250,000 clones, with about 86% occurring only once. The sample comprised PBMCs or T cells enriched from blood (not recorded which). The receptors stem from a man aged 30 to 39 with acute COVID-19.

The genes are TRBV21-1 and TRBJ1-2; the D call in the table, TRBD1, was not verified against the DNA. TRBV21-1 is assigned pseudogene status. The CDR3 is made up of 14 amino acids. Here the CDR3 reads CASRSAGYTYGYTF. CDR3 nucleotide sequence: TGTGCCAGCAGGTCCGCAGGGTACACCTATGGCTACACCTTC.

The J gene is TRBJ2-2, the V gene TRBV11-3; D ambiguous. Trimming took 8 bases from V and 0 from J, leaving 10 bases between them. This CDR3 spans 14 amino acids. Germline CDR1 and CDR2: SGHNT and YENEEA. CDR3: CASSRSSNTGELFF. The CDR3 nucleotides are TGTGCCAGCTCTCGCAGTTCGAACACCGGGGAGCTGTTTTTT.

The chain joins TRBV7-9 to TRBJ1-2, with 10 nucleotides matching TRBD1. The J segment lost 4 bases and the V segment lost 3 bases, leaving 5 bases of the junction unmatched. Germline V CDR1 and CDR2: SEHNR, FQNEAQ (reference sequence). The CDR3 runs 15 residues. The CDR3 sequence is CASSFRGQGIYGYTF. The DNA for the CDR3 is TGTGCCAGCAGCTTTCGGGGACAGGGGATCTATGGCTACACCTTC. The full variable domain, rest sourced from reference TRBV7-9 and TRBJ1-2, is DTGVSQNPRHKITKRGQNVTFRCDPISEHNRLYWYRQTLGQGPEFLTYFQNEAQLEKSRLLSDRFSAERPKGSFSTLEIQRTEQGDSAMYLCASSFRGQGIYGYTFGSGTRLTVV.

This clone was found once. The CDR3 nucleotides are TGTGCCAGCAGACCCGGACAGGCTTCAGGGGAGCTGTTTTTT. It translates to CASRPGQASGELFF. The V gene is TRBV7-6, the J gene TRBJ2-2; 7 bases agree with TRBD1. The CDR3 totals 14 residues. CDR1 and CDR2 (germline): SGHVS, FNYEAQ. The V gene end was trimmed by 6 bases and the J gene end by 8 bases; junction bases not matched to a gene: 9.

J is TRBJ1-2 and V is TRBV15; possible D gene TRBD1, 6 bases. V was clipped by 10 bases and J by 6 bases, with 18 bases between them. This CDR3 comprises 13 residues. Germline CDR1 and CDR2: LNHNV and YYDKDF (reference sequence). In DNA form, the CDR3 reads TGTGCCATCTCCACAACAGGGTTGGATGGCTACACCTTC. Translated: CAISTTGLDGYTF.

V usage is TRBV6-1 and J usage is TRBJ1-4; D remains ambiguous. Trimming cost V 2 bases and J 4 bases, with 11 bases left between them. CDR3 length: 15 amino acids. Germline CDR1 reads MNHNS; CDR2 reads SASEGT. The CDR3 DNA reads as TGTGCCAGCAGTGAAAGGTTACAGTATAATGAAAAACTGTTTTTT. It codes for CASSERLQYNEKLFF.

V and J are TRBV28 and TRBJ2-7, with no clear D. Germline V lookup: CDR1 MDHEN, CDR2 SYDVKM. Trimming removed 8 bases at V and 7 bases at J, with 21 bases between. This CDR3 contains 14 residues. The CDR3 DNA follows: TGTGCCAGCGGAAGACCCAACCCGAGAGGAGAGCAGTACGTC. Protein sequence: CASGRPNPRGEQYV.

CDR3 DNA: TGTGCCAGCAGCTTAGTTCTGACCGGGGAGCTGTTTTTT. Its translation: CASSLVLTGELFF. The J gene is TRBJ2-2, the V gene TRBV7-2; D is uncertain. Trimming shortened V by 1 base and J by 5 bases, and 5 bases separated the two germline ends. This CDR3 is 13 amino acids long. CDR1 SGHTA and CDR2 FQGNSA come from the germline V gene. The full variable domain, in which reference TRBV7-2 and TRBJ2-2 provide the parts outside the CDR3, is GAGVSQSPSNKVTEKGKDVELRCDPISGHTALYWYRQSLGQGLEFLIYFQGNSAPDKSGLPSDRFSAERTGGSVSTLTIQRTQQEDSAVYLCASSLVLTGELFFGEGSRLTVL.

The chain links TRBV6-5 to TRBJ1-2; TRBD1 might be the D (6 bases). CDR1 is MNHEY and CDR2 is SVGAGI in the germline V gene. The length of the CDR3 is 14 residues. Trimming stripped 2 bases from V and 4 bases from J, with 11 bases between. The CDR3 DNA follows: TGTGCCAGCAGTTACCAACAGGGCTTCTATGGCTACACCTTC. Protein product: CASSYQQGFYGYTF.